This T cell receptor beta chain was sequenced for a study of long-term antiretroviral therapy in people with HIV. Germline V gives CDR1 SQVTM, CDR2 ANQGSEA. J lost 2 bases, V lost 5 bases, and 5 bases had no gene match. CDR3 length equals 13 residues. Survey level was the resolution at which the v3.0 immunoSEQ assay ran. Data came from immunoSEQ multiplex PCR; TCRdb stores just in-frame clones and leaves some out. The sample lists 25,000 to 30,000 clones, more than 85% occurring once. Each participant with HIV received care in the United States. This TCR was sampled from a man aged 40-50 years with HIV. This chain connects TRBV29-1 to TRBJ2-7; 8 nucleotides align to TRBD2. The sequencing used unsorted PBMCs, collected around 2.6 years after starting antiretroviral therapy. Here the CDR3 DNA reads TGCAGCGTTCAGACTAGCGTCGCCTACGAGCAGTACTTC. Its protein product is CSVQTSVAYEQYF.